This T cell receptor (beta chain) was documented in a study of T cells after yellow fever vaccination. Looked up from germline, CDR1 is DFQATT and CDR2 is SNEGSKA (reference sequence). Trimming pared 1 base from V and 1 base from J, leaving 4 bases between. The CDR3 totals 12 residues. TCRdb reanalysed the 5' RACE reads using MiXCR and keeps one entry per CDR3 protein. The table shows some 560,000 distinct CDR3 sequences, with roughly 21% occurring only once. This specimen consisted of PBMCs, obtained 15 days after the yellow fever booster vaccination. This sequence joins TRBV20-1 and TRBJ1-1; D not resolved. The receptor was isolated from a man aged 25 to 40 who received the YFV17D yellow fever vaccine. The CDR3 sequence is CSARVKNTEAFF. The CDR3 region has the DNA TGCAGTGCTAGAGTTAAGAACACTGAAGCTTTCTTT.